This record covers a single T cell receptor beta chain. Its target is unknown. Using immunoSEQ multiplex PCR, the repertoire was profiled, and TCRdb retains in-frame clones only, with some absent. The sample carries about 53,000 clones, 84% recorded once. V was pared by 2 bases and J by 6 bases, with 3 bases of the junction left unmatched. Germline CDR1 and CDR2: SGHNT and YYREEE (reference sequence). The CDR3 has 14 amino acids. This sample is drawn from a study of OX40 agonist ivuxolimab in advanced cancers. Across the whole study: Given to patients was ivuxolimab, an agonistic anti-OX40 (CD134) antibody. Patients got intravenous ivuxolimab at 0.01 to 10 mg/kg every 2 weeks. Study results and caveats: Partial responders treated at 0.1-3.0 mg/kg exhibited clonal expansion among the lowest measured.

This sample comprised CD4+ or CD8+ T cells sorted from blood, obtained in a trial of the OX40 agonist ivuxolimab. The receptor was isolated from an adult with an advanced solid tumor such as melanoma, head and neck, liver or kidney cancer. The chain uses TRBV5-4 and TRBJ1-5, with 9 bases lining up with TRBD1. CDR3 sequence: CASSLQGAGQPQHF. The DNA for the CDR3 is TGTGCCAGCAGCTTACAGGGGGCGGGTCAGCCCCAGCATTTT.